These 11 T cell receptor beta chains came from one sample sequenced in a study of beta chain features in type 1 diabetes. Notes on the study in general: The study found moderately but significantly shorter TCRB CDR3s in all four CD4+ subsets of Type 1 diabetes patients.

The whole isolated RNA underwent reverse transcription, so sequencing captured expressed TCRB transcripts. Some clones are missing from TCRdb's copy, which holds only in-frame ones; the method was immunoSEQ multiplex PCR. This sample has more than 250,000 clones, with approximately 25% found just once. These receptors' antigens are unknown. Sequencing was done on a sample of naive CD4+ T cells from blood. These receptors were collected from a woman in her thirties with type 1 diabetes.

In this sample, this clone turned up once. This sequence joins TRBV5-4 and TRBJ2-1, with 9 bases lining up with TRBD2. V lost 4 bases to trimming and J lost 6 bases; unmatched junction nucleotides: 14. Looked up from germline, CDR1 is SGHNT and CDR2 is YYREEE (reference sequence). The CDR3 is 17 amino acids. CDR3 sequence reads: CASSPFRAGGLVNEQFF. CDR3 DNA sequence: TGTGCCAGCAGCCCATTCCGGGCGGGAGGGCTGGTCAATGAGCAGTTCTTC.

This clone occurred a few times. The genes are TRBV14 and TRBJ2-5, with 9 positions matching TRBD1. Germline CDR1 SGHDN, CDR2 FVKESK. Trimming removed 4 bases from V and 5 bases from J; junction bases left unmatched: 5. The CDR3 consists of 14 residues. The chain's CDR3 is CASSLRDRVETQYF. DNA for the CDR3: TGTGCCAGCAGCCTCCGGGACAGGGTGGAGACCCAGTACTTC.

This sequence joins TRBV18 and TRBJ1-5; 10 bases agree with TRBD1. V dropped 4 bases and J dropped 0; count of bases not matched to a gene: 9. The germline CDR1 and CDR2 sequences are KGHSH and LQKENI. The CDR3 sequence is 18 residues long. CDR3 residues: CASSRGQGTFYSNQPQHF. DNA of the CDR3: TGTGCCAGCTCACGGGGACAGGGGACCTTCTATAGCAATCAGCCCCAGCATTTT. The full variable domain, with the rest looked up from reference TRBV18 and TRBJ1-5, is NAGVMQNPRHLVRRRGQEARLRCSPMKGHSHVYWYRQLPEEGLKFMVYLQKENIIDESGMPKERFSAEFPKEGPSILRIQQVVRGDSAAYFCASSRGQGTFYSNQPQHFGDGTRLSIL.

This clone appeared a few times. The rearrangement uses TRBV4-2 and TRBJ2-2, with 8 nucleotides matching TRBD2. Germline V gives CDR1 LGHNA, CDR2 YNFKEQ. V gave up 0 bases and J gave up 5 bases; unmatched junction bases: 8. The CDR3 is made up of 17 amino acids. CDR3 loop: CASSQDPGGPETGELFF. The CDR3 nucleotides are TGTGCCAGCAGCCAAGATCCGGGAGGGCCGGAAACCGGGGAGCTGTTTTTT.

The CDR3 nucleotides are TGTGCCAGTAGTATCACGGGGACAGAGCTTTATAGCAATCAGCCCCAGCATTTT. It translates to CASSITGTELYSNQPQHF. The V gene is TRBV19, the J gene TRBJ1-5, with 7 bases fitting TRBD1. Losses at the gene ends were 3 bases for V and 0 bases for J; bases not matched to a gene: 11. The CDR3 sequence is 18 residues long. In germline, CDR1 is LNHDA, CDR2 SQIVND (reference sequence).

J is TRBJ2-7 and V is TRBV4-1, with no clear D. V lost 1 base and J 2 bases, leaving 9 bases between the germline ends. This CDR3 is 14 amino acids long. Germline CDR1 MGHRA, CDR2 YSYEKL. The CDR3 here is CASSQGGSTYEQYF. CDR3 bases: TGCGCCAGCAGCCAAGGCGGATCTACCTACGAGCAGTACTTC.

The sample holds a few counts of this clone. This chain connects TRBV7-8 to TRBJ2-4, with TRBD2 matching 9 bases. V lost 3 bases and J lost 9; bases outside the gene matches: 9. CDR1 and CDR2 (germline): SGHVS, FQNEAQ. This CDR3 spans 15 amino acids. CDR3 amino acids: CASSLPTSGWGIQYF. In DNA form, the CDR3 reads TGTGCCAGCAGCTTGCCTACTAGCGGGTGGGGCATTCAGTACTTC.

The chain links TRBV5-1 to TRBJ2-2, with a possible D match to TRBD2 (6 bases). Germline assignment: CDR1 SGHRS and CDR2 YFSETQ. The CDR3 loop spans 15 amino acids. With 5 bases removed from V and 1 base from J, the gap between germline ends came to 12 bases. The CDR3 loop is CASRYGGVNTGELFF. The CDR3 nucleotides read TGCGCCAGCAGGTACGGCGGGGTGAACACCGGGGAGCTGTTTTTT.

The chain is built from TRBV4-1 and TRBJ2-7; 10 bases are shared with TRBD2. The CDR3 extends over 15 amino acids. CDR1 and CDR2 from the germline V gene are MGHRA and YSYEKL. Trimming removed 3 bases from V and 3 bases from J; junction bases left unmatched: 5. Here the CDR3 reads CASSQDLAGVYEQYF. Written as DNA, the CDR3 is TGCGCCAGCAGCCAGGACCTAGCGGGAGTCTACGAGCAGTACTTC.

The chain carries TRBV9 and TRBJ1-2, with a tentative D call TRBD1 (6 bases). Looked up from germline, CDR1 is SGDLS and CDR2 is YYNGEE. With 3 bases removed from V and 2 bases from J, the gap between germline ends came to 14 bases. This CDR3 spans 15 amino acids. This CDR3 is CASSAYSGHNYGYTF. CDR3 DNA sequence: TGTGCCAGCAGCGCATACTCGGGACACAACTATGGCTACACCTTC. The full variable domain, its missing parts supplied by reference TRBV9 and TRBJ1-2, is DSGVTQTPKHLITATGQRVTLRCSPRSGDLSVYWYQQSLDQGLQFLIQYYNGEERAKGNILERFSAQQFPDLHSELNLSSLELGDSALYFCASSAYSGHNYGYTFGSGTRLTVV.

V usage is TRBV9 and J usage is TRBJ2-5, with 8 nucleotides matching TRBD1. Germline V gives CDR1 SGDLS, CDR2 YYNGEE. CDR3 length: 14 residues. The J segment lost 4 bases and the V segment lost 4 bases, leaving 6 bases of the junction unmatched. In DNA form, the CDR3 reads TGTGCCAGCAGCCCAGAGACAGGGGCAGAGACCCAGTACTTC. Amino acid sequence: CASSPETGAETQYF.